The 24 T cell receptor beta chains given below trace back to one sample, sequenced in a study of cytotoxic CD8 clonotypes in ibrutinib-treated CLL. Libraries were prepared by immunoSEQ multiplex PCR; TCRdb keeps only in-frame clonotypes and omits some of them. The sample holds some 58,000 clones, 71% seen once. This specimen consisted of PBMCs, obtained after 12 months of ibrutinib treatment. These receptors were collected from a human donor with chronic lymphocytic leukemia.

In this sample, this clone turned up a few times. The gene calls are TRBV11-2 and TRBJ2-1, with D maybe TRBD1 (5 bases). The germline CDR1 and CDR2 sequences are SGHAT and FQNNGV. The CDR3 contains 15 residues. Trimming stripped 2 bases from V and 7 bases from J, with 15 bases between. The CDR3, as DNA: TGTGCCAGCAGCTTATATGGGGCGGCCCTTAATGAGCAGTTCTTC. Residues: CASSLYGAALNEQFF.

The chain has TRBV4-3 and TRBJ2-7; 10 bases fit TRBD1. The junction had 10 bases not matched to a gene; V was cut back by 1 base and J by 4 bases. Germline CDR1 LGHNA, CDR2 YSLEER. The CDR3 contains 17 residues. CDR3 bases: TGCGCCAGCAGCCAAGCTCACCTCCGGGACAGGGGTTACGAGCAGTACTTC. Residues: CASSQAHLRDRGYEQYF.

J is TRBJ2-1 and V is TRBV28, with 11 bases matching TRBD2. Trimming at V came to 8 bases and at J to 9 bases, leaving 9 bases not matched to a gene. This CDR3 has 14 residues. The germline gives CDR1 MDHEN, CDR2 SYDVKM. CDR3 residues: CASCPGSGRVEQFF. CDR3 DNA: TGTGCCAGCTGCCCGGGTAGCGGGAGGGTTGAGCAGTTCTTC.

The chain joins TRBV11-2 to TRBJ2-3, with 7 bases identical to TRBD2. There are 16 residues in the CDR3. V lost 5 bases, J lost 2 bases, and 10 bases stayed unmatched. Germline V gene sequence: CDR1 SGHAT, CDR2 FQNNGV. CDR3 in amino acids: CASSPPGAGVTDTQYF. The CDR3 bases are TGTGCCAGCAGCCCTCCCGGGGCGGGAGTCACAGATACGCAGTATTTT. Full variable domain (missing parts from reference TRBV11-2 and TRBJ2-3): EAGVAQSPRYKIIEKRQSVAFWCNPISGHATLYWYQQILGQGPKLLIQFQNNGVVDDSQLPKDRFSAERLKGVDSTLKIQPAKLEDSAVYLCASSPPGAGVTDTQYFGPGTRLTVL.

This clone occurred once. CDR3 amino acids: CASSPPLTPQFF. CDR3 DNA sequence: TGTGCCAGCAGCCCCCCCCTAACCCCGCAGTTCTTC. The chain uses TRBV7-9 and TRBJ2-1; D not certain. Per germline, CDR1 SEHNR and CDR2 FQNEAQ (reference sequence). Trimming took off 5 bases at V and 12 bases at J, with 14 bases between the two ends. The CDR3 length is 12 residues.

The V and J genes are TRBV7-9 and TRBJ2-7; possibly TRBD2 for D (7 bases). V lost 8 bases to trimming and J lost 7 bases, with 18 bases between them. This CDR3 has 13 residues. The germline V gene encodes CDR1 SEHNR and CDR2 FQNEAQ (reference sequence). The CDR3: CASGPGGISEQYF. In DNA, the CDR3 is TGTGCCAGCGGCCCGGGGGGCATCTCTGAGCAGTACTTC.

The chain uses TRBV27 and TRBJ2-1, with 8 bases matching TRBD2. The CDR3 spans 13 residues. Losses at the gene ends were 6 bases for V and 10 bases for J; bases not matched to a gene: 8. Looked up from germline, CDR1 is MNHEY and CDR2 is SMNVEV (reference sequence). As DNA, the CDR3 is TGTGCCAGCAGAAGTCTACTAGCGGAGGAGCAGTTCTTC. Translation gives CASRSLLAEEQFF.

The chain is built from TRBV15 and TRBJ1-4; D unclear. Germline CDR1 and CDR2: LNHNV and YYDKDF (reference sequence). The CDR3 is made up of 14 amino acids. Trimming cost V 5 bases and J 0 bases, with 7 bases left between them. The CDR3 region has the DNA TGTGCCACCAGCTCAGCCACAACTAATGAAAAACTGTTTTTT. Residues: CATSSATTNEKLFF.

This chain's CDR3 is CATHEGQGARDTQYF. The DNA for the CDR3 is TGTGCCACCCATGAGGGACAGGGGGCAAGAGATACGCAGTATTTT. The chain links TRBV19 to TRBJ2-3; 12 nucleotides agree with TRBD1. This CDR3 contains 15 residues. Germline assignment: CDR1 LNHDA and CDR2 SQIVND (reference sequence). Trimming removed 10 bases from V and 5 bases from J; junction bases left unmatched: 10.

The chain joins TRBV2 to TRBJ2-4; a possible D gene is TRBD2 (6 bases). The CDR3 totals 15 residues. Germline V lookup: CDR1 SNHLY, CDR2 FYNNEI. The V end lost 3 bases, the J end lost 7 bases, and 16 bases lay between the germline ends. The CDR3 is CASSDTGLGNNIQYF. The CDR3 DNA reads as TGTGCCAGCAGTGATACGGGACTTGGAAACAACATTCAGTACTTC.

This chain uses TRBV19 with TRBJ2-3; a weak D match, TRBD2 (6 bases). The V and J ends lost 6 bases and 0 bases respectively, with 10 bases between them. The CDR3 length is 14 residues. CDR1 and CDR2 from the germline V gene are LNHDA and SQIVND (reference sequence). CDR3 region: CASSRGASTDTQYF. The CDR3 DNA reads TGTGCCAGTAGCCGCGGGGCTAGCACAGATACGCAGTATTTT.

The chain joins TRBV7-6 to TRBJ2-7, with 8 bases that match TRBD1. The germline gives CDR1 SGHVS, CDR2 FNYEAQ. The CDR3 length is 15 residues. V lost 1 base, J lost 3 bases, and 5 bases stayed unmatched. CDR3 bases: TGTGCCAGCAGCTTAGTAGACGGACAGGGCTACGAGCAGTACTTC. This translates into CASSLVDGQGYEQYF. The full variable domain, completed using reference TRBV7-6 and TRBJ2-7, is GAGVSQSPRYKVTKRGQDVALRCDPISGHVSLYWYRQALGQGPEFLTYFNYEAQQDKSGLPNDRFSAERPEGSISTLTIQRTEQRDSAMYRCASSLVDGQGYEQYFGPGTRLTVT.

The V call is TRBV5-1, the J call TRBJ2-7; D is unresolved. The length of the CDR3 is 13 residues. V gave up 2 bases and J gave up 0 bases, with 6 bases separating them. The germline gives CDR1 SGHRS, CDR2 YFSETQ. In DNA form, the CDR3 reads TGCGCCAGCAGCTTAGTAAGCTCCTACGAGCAGTACTTC. As protein: CASSLVSSYEQYF. The whole variable domain, remainder taken from reference TRBV5-1 and TRBJ2-7, is KAGVTQTPRYLIKTRGQQVTLSCSPISGHRSVSWYQQTPGQGLQFLFEYFSETQRNKGNFPGRFSGRQFSNSRSEMNVSTLELGDSALYLCASSLVSSYEQYFGPGTRLTVT.

This chain uses TRBV28 with TRBJ2-7, with a possible D match to TRBD2 (5 bases). The CDR3 sequence is 14 residues long. CDR1 MDHEN and CDR2 SYDVKM come from the germline V gene. The V gene lost 7 bases and the J gene lost 1 base, with 14 bases spanning the gap. The CDR3 DNA is TGTGCCAGCACCATGGGGAGTCTATCCTACGAGCAGTACTTC. Translation: CASTMGSLSYEQYF. The full variable domain, its missing parts supplied by reference TRBV28 and TRBJ2-7, is DVKVTQSSRYLVKRTGEKVFLECVQDMDHENMFWYRQDPGLGLRLIYFSYDVKMKEKGDIPEGYSVSREKKERFSLILESASTNQTSMYLCASTMGSLSYEQYFGPGTRLTVT.

The rearrangement uses TRBV29-1 and TRBJ2-1; 9 bases are shared with TRBD2. V lost 5 bases to trimming and J lost 9 bases; unmatched junction nucleotides: 14. Germline CDR1 and CDR2: SQVTM and ANQGSEA. The CDR3 contains 15 residues. This chain's CDR3 is CSVRAFGGRATEQFF. The CDR3 DNA is TGCAGCGTTAGGGCGTTCGGCGGGAGGGCCACTGAGCAGTTCTTC.

V is TRBV18 and J is TRBJ2-7; a weak D match, TRBD1 (6 bases). Trimming stripped 0 bases from V and 2 bases from J, with 11 bases between. The CDR3 consists of 15 residues. CDR1 KGHSH and CDR2 LQKENI come from the germline V gene. The CDR3 nucleotides read TGTGCCAGCTCACCACCGCAGGGGACGACCTACGAGCAGTACTTC. This codes for CASSPPQGTTYEQYF.

The chain carries TRBV2 and TRBJ2-2; 8 nucleotides match TRBD1. The junction had 5 bases not matched to a gene; V was cut back by 6 bases and J by 2 bases. Germline CDR1 SNHLY, CDR2 FYNNEI. The length of the CDR3 is 15 residues. The CDR3 reads CASRSGQGNTGELFF. The CDR3 coding sequence is TGTGCCAGCAGGTCAGGACAGGGAAACACCGGGGAGCTGTTTTTT.

The V call is TRBV18, the J call TRBJ2-5, with a possible D match to TRBD1 (7 bases). V was shortened by 0 bases and J by 5 bases, with 22 bases between the two germline ends. This CDR3 has 18 amino acids. Germline V gene lookup returns CDR1 KGHSH and CDR2 LQKENI. In DNA, the CDR3 is TGTGCCAGCTCACCACCCCAGGGGGACCGGGAGTGGCGGGAGACCCAGTACTTC. This encodes CASSPPQGDREWRETQYF. Looking up the rest from reference TRBV18 and TRBJ2-5 gives the full variable domain: NAGVMQNPRHLVRRRGQEARLRCSPMKGHSHVYWYRQLPEEGLKFMVYLQKENIIDESGMPKERFSAEFPKEGPSILRIQQVVRGDSAAYFCASSPPQGDREWRETQYFGPGTRLLVL.

The chain has TRBV7-3 and TRBJ2-2, with D tentatively TRBD1 (6 bases). V was cut by 3 bases and J by 6 bases, with 14 bases left in between. Germline V gene data show CDR1 as SGHTA and CDR2 as FQGTGA. The CDR3 is 15 residues long. The CDR3 region has the DNA TGTGCCAGCAGCTTGTCCGCAGGGGATGCCGGGGAGCTGTTTTTT. As protein: CASSLSAGDAGELFF.

The V call is TRBV5-6, the J call TRBJ2-7; 8 bases align to TRBD2. Unmatched junction bases numbered 7, after V lost 1 base and J lost 1 base. Germline V gene data show CDR1 as SGHDT and CDR2 as YYEEEE. The CDR3 runs to 16 residues. CDR3 sequence reads: CASSLFLLAGSYEQYF. The CDR3, as DNA: TGTGCCAGCAGCTTGTTTCTTTTAGCGGGGTCCTACGAGCAGTACTTC.

The rearrangement links TRBV18 to TRBJ2-1; D possibly corresponds to TRBD1 (5 bases). Germline-derived CDR1 and CDR2 are KGHSH and LQKENI. Trimming took 3 bases from V and 0 from J, leaving 9 bases between them. CDR3 length: 15 amino acids. The CDR3: CASSPGPASYNEQFF. The CDR3 coding sequence is TGTGCCAGCTCACCGGGGCCAGCCTCCTACAATGAGCAGTTCTTC.

J is TRBJ2-1 and V is TRBV5-1; TRBD1 matches at 7 bases. The CDR3 covers 15 residues. The V segment lost 6 bases and the J segment 7 bases; nucleotides outside the gene matches: 13. Germline loops: CDR1 SGHRS, CDR2 YFSETQ. DNA for the CDR3: TGCGCCAGCACCTCTGGTGGAACAGGGGCAAATGAGCAGTTCTTC. This sequence encodes CASTSGGTGANEQFF.

The chain carries TRBV4-3 and TRBJ1-1, with 9 nucleotides matching TRBD1. The germline CDR1 and CDR2 sequences are LGHNA and YSLEER. J lost 5 bases, V lost 3 bases, and 13 bases had no gene match. CDR3 size: 17 residues. The CDR3 loop is CASSQNSPGTGRTEAFF. The CDR3 coding sequence is TGCGCCAGCAGCCAGAACTCCCCCGGGACAGGGAGGACTGAAGCTTTCTTT.

CDR3 nucleotides: TGTGCCAGTAGTATTAGCGGGAGTCCTACCGGGGAGCTGTTTTTT. This gives the protein CASSISGSPTGELFF. The chain uses TRBV19 and TRBJ2-2; 9 bases map to TRBD2. Germline loops: CDR1 LNHDA, CDR2 SQIVND (reference sequence). The CDR3 runs 15 residues. With V trimmed by 3 bases and J by 5 bases, 4 bases remained unmatched.